This T cell receptor (beta chain) was recovered during a study of T-cell reconstitution after alpha-beta-depleted transplantation in children. The sample holds many counts of this clonotype. This CDR3 contains 16 residues. CDR1 and CDR2 from the germline V gene are MDHEN and SYDVKM. V dropped 4 bases and J dropped 2; count of bases not matched to a gene: 11. Unique molecular identifiers tagged the TCRbeta library. TCRdb fed the PCR reads into MiXCR, producing one record per CDR3 protein. This sample has 150,000 to 200,000 distinct CDR3 sequences, with approximately 15% found just once. This sequence originates from a human donor who donated a stem cell graft to a child with acute lymphoblastic leukemia. The specimen comprised PBMCs from the stem cell graft donor, sampled from the stem cell graft. The J gene is TRBJ2-7, the V gene TRBV28, with 7 bases matching TRBD2. The CDR3 nucleotides are TGTGCCAGCAGTTGGGGTGGGGGGGGAAGAACCTACGAGCAGTACTTC. Residues: CASSWGGGGRTYEQYF.